This TCR beta chain emerged from a study of blood T cells in healthy people across ages. Points from the study as a whole: The study could not conclusively compare naive and antigen-experienced cells, given its unsorted PBMCs.

Sample-barcoded 5' priming and a J-beta primer mix drove a second PCR of roughly 7 to 11 cycles. TCRdb ran MiXCR on the 5' RACE reads and lists one entry per CDR3 protein. Of 750,000 to 1,000,000 distinct CDR3 sequences in the sample, almost 30% are singletons; the top ten hold about 10%. Notes on this clonotype: Its antigen is still unknown.

The CDR3 is made up of 18 amino acids. The V segment lost 5 bases and the J segment 0 bases; nucleotides outside the gene matches: 8. CDR1 and CDR2 (germline): SGHTA, FQGNSA. These records were also assigned to another study, of T cells of mothers and their children. As reported in that work: At a rate of approximately 1.4 ug per 15 ul, cDNA synthesis received all of the extracted RNA. Over 8.5 million TCR beta CDR3 reads were obtained from each mother, and roughly 3 million from each child. Microchimeric T cell clones that persisted were not detected.

The specimen sequenced was blood. The chain recombines TRBV7-2 with TRBJ2-7, with TRBD2 matching 15 bases. The clonotype originates from a woman in her thirties or forties in good health. CDR3: CASSLRTSGGGSSYEQYF. The CDR3 nucleotides read TGTGCCAGCAGCCTTAGGACTAGCGGGGGGGGAAGCTCCTACGAGCAGTACTTC.